This T cell receptor (beta chain) was observed in a study of blood T cell repertoires in COVID-19. Study background: T cells, B-cell-depleted T cells, or PBMCs supplied cDNA or gDNA.

CDR1 LNHDA and CDR2 SQIVND come from the germline V gene (reference sequence). V lost 6 bases to trimming and J lost 4 bases, with 8 bases between them. The CDR3 covers 12 residues. Living in 24 US areas, the participants were between roughly 18 and 90 years of age. Donors were grouped by their self-reported clinical history. Authors' data handling: Reference gene primers were amplified, and this amplification served to estimate nucleated cell counts. The protocol was immunoSEQ multiplex PCR, while the TCRdb copy is restricted to in-frame clones and leaves out a portion. V and J calls and clone size come straight from that table; D and trimming were deduced from the DNA. The data show hundreds of thousands of clones, with about 88% seen just once and approximately 4% held by the top ten.

Sequencing input: PBMCs or T cells enriched from blood (not recorded which). J is TRBJ2-3 and V is TRBV19, with a weak D call TRBD1 (6 bases). The TCR sequence derives from a young man with acute COVID-19. The CDR3 reads CASSRGADTQYF. The DNA of the CDR3 is TGTGCCAGTAGCAGGGGAGCAGATACGCAGTATTTT.